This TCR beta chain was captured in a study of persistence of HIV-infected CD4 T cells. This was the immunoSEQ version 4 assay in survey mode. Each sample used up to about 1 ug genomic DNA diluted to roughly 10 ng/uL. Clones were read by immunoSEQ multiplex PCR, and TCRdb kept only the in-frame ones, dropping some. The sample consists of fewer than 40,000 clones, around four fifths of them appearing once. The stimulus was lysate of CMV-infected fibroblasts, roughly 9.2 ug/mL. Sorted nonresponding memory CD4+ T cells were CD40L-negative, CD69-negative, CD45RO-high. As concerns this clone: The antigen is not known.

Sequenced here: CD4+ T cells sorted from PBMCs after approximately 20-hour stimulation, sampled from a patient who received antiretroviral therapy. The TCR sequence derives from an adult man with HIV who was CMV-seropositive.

CDR3 DNA: TGTGCCAGCAGTGACTGGACAAACTATGGCTACACCTTC. It is translated as CASSDWTNYGYTF. The chain joins TRBV2 to TRBJ1-2; a weak D match, TRBD1 (5 bases). The CDR3 length is 13 residues. V shed 3 bases and J shed 2 bases, with 7 bases lying between them. Germline CDR1 is SNHLY and CDR2 is FYNNEI. Looking up the rest from reference TRBV2 and TRBJ1-2 gives the full variable domain: EPEVTQTPSHQVTQMGQEVILRCVPISNHLYFYWYRQILGQKVEFLVSFYNNEISEKSEIFDDQFSVERPDGSNFTLKIRSTKLEDSAMYFCASSDWTNYGYTFGSGTRLTVV.